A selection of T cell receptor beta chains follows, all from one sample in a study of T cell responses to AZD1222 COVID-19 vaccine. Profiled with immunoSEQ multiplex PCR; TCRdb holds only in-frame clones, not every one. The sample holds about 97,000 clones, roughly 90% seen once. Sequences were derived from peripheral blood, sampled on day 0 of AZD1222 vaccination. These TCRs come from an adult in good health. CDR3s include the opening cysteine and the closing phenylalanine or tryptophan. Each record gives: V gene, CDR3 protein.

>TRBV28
CASSIPDTKYGYTF
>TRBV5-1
CASSAGRTEGKWPYNSPLHF
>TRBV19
CASSMRQGVNVWQPQHF
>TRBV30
CAWSGTGELFF
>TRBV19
CASESGTEAFF
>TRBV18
CASSPTRAQDTEAFF
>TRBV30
CAWSVLAGGSNEQFF
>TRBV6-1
CASSVREGSSGNTIYF
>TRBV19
CASEIGGSNQPQHF
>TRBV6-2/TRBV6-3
CASSSMGSGANVLTF
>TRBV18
CASSPVLLAGNTIYF
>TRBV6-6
CASTPNRGAHNEKLFF
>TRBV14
CASTGSTGTSGNTIYF
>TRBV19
CASSTMTGIYQPQHF
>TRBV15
CATKGPLGSSPLHF
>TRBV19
CATATLRNQPQHF